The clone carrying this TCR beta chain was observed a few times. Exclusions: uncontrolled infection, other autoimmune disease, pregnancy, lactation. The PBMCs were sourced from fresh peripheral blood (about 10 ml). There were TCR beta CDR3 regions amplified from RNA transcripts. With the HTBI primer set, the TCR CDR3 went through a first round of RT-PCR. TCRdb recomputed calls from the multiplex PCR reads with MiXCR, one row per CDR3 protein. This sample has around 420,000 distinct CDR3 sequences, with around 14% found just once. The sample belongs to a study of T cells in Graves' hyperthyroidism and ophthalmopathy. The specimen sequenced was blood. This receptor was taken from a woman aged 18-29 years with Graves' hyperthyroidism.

The CDR3 region is CASSVEAGINTGELFF. For the CDR3, the DNA is TGTGCCAGCAGCGTAGAGGCAGGGATTAACACCGGGGAGCTGTTTTTT. V gene TRBV9 combines with J gene TRBJ2-2; D may be TRBD1 (5 bases). This CDR3 is 16 amino acids long. From germline, CDR1 is SGDLS and CDR2 YYNGEE. Trimming took off 0 bases at V and 2 bases at J, with 11 bases between the two ends.